This record looks at one T cell receptor beta chain sequence and its context. The CDR3 has 12 residues. V was shortened by 7 bases and J by 8 bases, with 14 bases between the two germline ends. Per germline, CDR1 MDHEN and CDR2 SYDVKM. This entry belongs to a study of blood T cell repertoires in COVID-19. Study in general: PBMCs, B-cell-depleted T cells, or T cells were the source of the cDNA or gDNA that made up the material.

Enrolled through a virtual design, the participants were between 18 and 89 years of age and came from fewer than 30 US areas. Researchers sorted participants into cohorts using their self-reported clinical history. Authors' methods: The authors estimated nucleated cell counts from reference gene primer amplification. Measured with immunoSEQ multiplex PCR; TCRdb has only the in-frame clones, and not every one. V, J and clone size are those of that table, while D and trimming were read from the DNA. Of 100,000 to 150,000 clones in the sample, roughly 80% were seen once. The origin of this receptor is a man aged 35 to 55 with acute COVID-19. The sample was PBMCs or T cells enriched from blood (not recorded which). V and J are TRBV28 and TRBJ1-2; D is perhaps TRBD1 (5 bases). CDR3 in DNA: TGTGCCAGCACCGCTACAGGTCTCGGCTACACCTTC. This translates into CASTATGLGYTF.